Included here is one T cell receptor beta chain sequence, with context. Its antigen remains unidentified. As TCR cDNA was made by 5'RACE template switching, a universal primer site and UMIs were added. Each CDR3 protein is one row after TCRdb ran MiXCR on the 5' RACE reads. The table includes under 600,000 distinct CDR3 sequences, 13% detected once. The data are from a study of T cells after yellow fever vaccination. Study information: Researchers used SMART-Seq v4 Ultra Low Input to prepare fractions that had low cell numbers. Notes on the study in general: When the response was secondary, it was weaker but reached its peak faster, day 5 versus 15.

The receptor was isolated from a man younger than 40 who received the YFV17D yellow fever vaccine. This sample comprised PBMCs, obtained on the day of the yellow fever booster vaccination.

The CDR3 coding sequence is TGTGCCAGCAGTCCGTACCGCCTGAACCGGGCCCGAGAAAGGTCCGGGGAGCTGTTTTTT. Translated, it gives CASSPYRLNRARERSGELFF. This chain links TRBV27 with TRBJ2-2, with D hard to call. The CDR3 extends over 20 amino acids. Germline V gene data show CDR1 as MNHEY and CDR2 as SMNVEV (reference sequence). V was shortened by 5 bases and J by 6 bases, with 31 bases between the two germline ends.